The text below deals with one T cell receptor beta chain. Antigen: not known. Trimming left V 3 bases short and J 8 bases short, with 13 bases between. The CDR3 contains 14 residues. Germline CDR1 and CDR2: KGHSH and LQKENI. Positively selected for CCR7, the CD45RO-negative cells used as naive CD8 cells excluded terminally differentiated effector memory CD45RA+ cells. Donors included only healthy HIV-negative adults lacking recent acute infections or vaccinations. This entry is derived from a study of shared clonotypes between healthy human individuals. TCRdb's copy holds only in-frame clones and misses some; the assay was immunoSEQ multiplex PCR. The table records some 580,000 clones, more than 95% of them present only once. Study-level results: Rarefaction analysis demonstrated incomplete sorted-subset sequencing notwithstanding large depth. Generation probabilities were higher for clonotypes shared across all four sorted-subset donors than for unshared ones.

The clonotype originates from a man aged 30 to 39 in good health. The specimen was naive CD8+ T cells sorted from blood. The chain is built from TRBV18 and TRBJ1-4; unclear D gene. CDR3 nucleotide sequence: TGTGCCAGCTCACCGGGCGGCGGGATCGAAAAACTGTTTTTT. It encodes CASSPGGGIEKLFF.